Ten or more counts support the clone carrying this TCR beta chain. TCRdb called the RT-PCR reads again in MiXCR, with one record for every CDR3 protein. The sample yields about 700,000 distinct CDR3 sequences, over 12% seen once. Germline loops: CDR1 SGHTA, CDR2 FQGNSA. V gave up 2 bases and J gave up 3 bases, with 11 bases separating them. The CDR3 is made up of 14 amino acids. Sequenced sample: memory CD4+ T cells from blood. This rearrangement joins TRBV7-2 to TRBJ2-7; a weak D match, TRBD1 (5 bases). This clonotype was obtained from a female donor in good health, serving as a healthy control. CDR3 in amino acids: CASSLQGRDYEQYF. The CDR3 DNA follows: TGTGCCAGCAGCTTACAAGGCAGGGACTACGAGCAGTACTTC.